This TCR beta chain was observed in a study of CD8 T cells in ankylosing spondylitis. Overall study results and limits: Ankylosing spondylitis blood seemed to carry a telltale TCR beta motif made of several highly homologous variants.

This clonotype has at least ten counts. The antigen remains undetermined. Each CDR3 protein gets one entry after TCRdb re-called the 5' RACE reads with MiXCR. Of fewer than 550,000 distinct CDR3 sequences listed, about 5% were seen once; the top ten hold roughly 3.3%. Germline trimming cut 4 bases from V and 5 bases from J; bases unmatched to any gene: 6. The germline V gene encodes CDR1 DFQATT and CDR2 SNEGSKA (reference sequence). The CDR3 sequence is 15 residues long. The J gene is TRBJ2-5, the V gene TRBV20-1, with 14 bases aligning to TRBD2. The receptor was isolated from a male donor with ankylosing spondylitis. Sequencing was performed on blood, either unsorted or a sorted T cell fraction (not recorded which). CDR3 bases: TGCAGTGCTACCGCAGGGACTAGCGGGAGTGAGACCCAGTACTTC. It translates to CSATAGTSGSETQYF.